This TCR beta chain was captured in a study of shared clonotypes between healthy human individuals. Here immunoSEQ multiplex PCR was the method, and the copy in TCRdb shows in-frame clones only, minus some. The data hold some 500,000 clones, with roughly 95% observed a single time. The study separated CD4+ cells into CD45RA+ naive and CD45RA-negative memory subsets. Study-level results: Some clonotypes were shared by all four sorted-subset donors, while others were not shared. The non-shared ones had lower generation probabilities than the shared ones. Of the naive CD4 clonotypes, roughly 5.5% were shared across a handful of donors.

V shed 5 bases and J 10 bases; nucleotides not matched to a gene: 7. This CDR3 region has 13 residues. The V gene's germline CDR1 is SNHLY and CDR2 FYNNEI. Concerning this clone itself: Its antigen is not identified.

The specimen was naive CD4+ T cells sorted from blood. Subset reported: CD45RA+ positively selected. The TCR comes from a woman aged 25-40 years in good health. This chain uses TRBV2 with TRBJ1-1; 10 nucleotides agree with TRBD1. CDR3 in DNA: TGTGCCAGCAGTAGACAGGGGGCATTTGTAGCTTTCTTT. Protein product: CASSRQGAFVAFF.